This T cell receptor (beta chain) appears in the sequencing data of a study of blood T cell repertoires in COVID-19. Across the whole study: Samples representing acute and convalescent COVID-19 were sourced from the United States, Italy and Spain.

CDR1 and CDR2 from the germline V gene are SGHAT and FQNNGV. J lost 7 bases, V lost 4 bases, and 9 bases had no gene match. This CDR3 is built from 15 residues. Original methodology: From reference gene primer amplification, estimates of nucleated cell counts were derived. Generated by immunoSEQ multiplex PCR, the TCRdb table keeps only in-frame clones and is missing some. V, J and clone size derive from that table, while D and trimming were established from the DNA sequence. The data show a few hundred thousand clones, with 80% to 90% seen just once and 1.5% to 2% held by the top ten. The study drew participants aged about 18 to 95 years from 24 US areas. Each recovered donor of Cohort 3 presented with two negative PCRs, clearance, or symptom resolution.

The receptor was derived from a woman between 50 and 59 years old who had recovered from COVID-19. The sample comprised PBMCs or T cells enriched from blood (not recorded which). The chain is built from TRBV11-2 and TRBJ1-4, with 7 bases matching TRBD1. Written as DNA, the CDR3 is TGTGCCAGCAGCTCCCGAGGGGGCTTGGGTGAAAAACTGTTTTTT. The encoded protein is CASSSRGGLGEKLFF.